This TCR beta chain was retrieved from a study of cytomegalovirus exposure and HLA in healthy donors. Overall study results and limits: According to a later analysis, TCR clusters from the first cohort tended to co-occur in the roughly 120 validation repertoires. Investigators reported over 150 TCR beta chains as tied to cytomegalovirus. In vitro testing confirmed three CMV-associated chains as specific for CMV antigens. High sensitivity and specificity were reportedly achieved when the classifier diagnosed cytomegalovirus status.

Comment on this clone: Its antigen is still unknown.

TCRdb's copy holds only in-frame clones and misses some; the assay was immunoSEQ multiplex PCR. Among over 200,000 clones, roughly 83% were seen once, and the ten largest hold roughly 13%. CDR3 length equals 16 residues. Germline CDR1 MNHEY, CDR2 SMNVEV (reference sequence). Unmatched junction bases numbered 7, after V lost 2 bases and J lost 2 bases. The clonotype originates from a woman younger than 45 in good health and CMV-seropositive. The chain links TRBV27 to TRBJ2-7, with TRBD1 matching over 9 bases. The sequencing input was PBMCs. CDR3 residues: CASSLARRQGAYEQYF. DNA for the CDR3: TGTGCCAGCAGTTTAGCTCGGAGACAGGGGGCCTACGAGCAGTACTTC.